Below are 25 T cell receptor beta chains sequenced from a single sample in a study of cytomegalovirus exposure and HLA in healthy donors. Both 60 Vbeta primers and 13 Jbeta primers went into the PCR. The repertoire was sequenced with immunoSEQ multiplex PCR; TCRdb's copy has only in-frame clones and lacks some. The table includes 140,000 to 150,000 clones, around 84% detected once. Sequencing used PBMCs. These receptors all come from a man aged 35-49 years in good health and CMV-seropositive.

This clone was seen more than once but under ten times. V and J are TRBV19 and TRBJ1-5; D is unresolved. The CDR3 runs to 13 residues. Trimming shortened V by 5 bases and J by 5 bases, and 10 bases separated the two germline ends. Looked up from germline, CDR1 is LNHDA and CDR2 is SQIVND (reference sequence). The CDR3 sequence: CASSWQYDQPQHF. The CDR3, as DNA: TGTGCCAGTAGTTGGCAGTACGATCAGCCCCAGCATTTT.

This clone was counted a few times. This sequence joins TRBV28 and TRBJ1-4; 7 nucleotides match TRBD1. Germline V gene lookup returns CDR1 MDHEN and CDR2 SYDVKM. Unmatched junction bases numbered 5, after V lost 3 bases and J lost 4 bases. The CDR3 has 15 residues. CDR3 amino acids: CASSFWTGGNEKLFF. The CDR3 coding sequence is TGTGCCAGCAGTTTTTGGACAGGCGGTAATGAAAAACTGTTTTTT.

The chain is built from TRBV15 and TRBJ1-3; TRBD1 aligns across 8 bases. Germline CDR1 is LNHNV and CDR2 is YYDKDF (reference sequence). The ends lost 2 bases at V and 6 bases at J; junction bases unmatched: 3. The length of the CDR3 is 14 residues. The CDR3: CATSRTGGANTIYF. CDR3 in DNA: TGTGCCACCAGCAGAACAGGGGGAGCAAACACCATATATTTT. Full variable domain (outside the CDR3, taken from reference TRBV15 and TRBJ1-3): DAMVIQNPRYQVTQFGKPVTLSCSQTLNHNVMYWYQQKSSQAPKLLFHYYDKDFNNEADTPDNFQSRRPNTSFCFLDIRSPGLGDTAMYLCATSRTGGANTIYFGEGSWLTVV.

V is TRBV10-1 and J is TRBJ1-2; tentative D call: TRBD1 (5 bases). The CDR3 spans 14 residues. Looked up from germline, CDR1 is WNHNN and CDR2 is SYGVQD (reference sequence). Trimming removed 6 bases from V and 8 bases from J, with 19 bases in between. DNA of the CDR3: TGCGCCAGCAGGGGGCGATTTAAGAATGAAGGCTACACCTTC. Translating gives CASRGRFKNEGYTF.

This clone was seen only once. The chain has TRBV6-5 and TRBJ2-7; tentatively, D is TRBD1 (6 bases). The CDR3 has 14 amino acids. The germline V gene has CDR1 MNHEY and CDR2 SVGAGI. V lost 5 bases and J 1 base, leaving 12 bases between the germline ends. The CDR3 loop reads CASSLGTKSYEQYF. The CDR3 DNA reads as TGTGCCAGCAGTCTCGGGACAAAATCCTACGAGCAGTACTTC.

The rearrangement uses TRBV18 and TRBJ1-3; no clear D gene. The CDR3 length is 17 residues. Germline CDR1 KGHSH, CDR2 LQKENI. The germline V and J ends were trimmed by 3 bases and 0 bases, with 15 bases remaining between them. CDR3 region: CASSPTEVTFSGNTIYF. CDR3 coding DNA: TGTGCCAGCTCACCGACTGAAGTTACTTTCTCTGGAAACACCATATATTTT.

V and J are TRBV18 and TRBJ2-5, with 9 bases matching TRBD1. Germline values: CDR1 KGHSH, CDR2 LQKENI. This CDR3 is 18 amino acids long. J was trimmed by 6 bases and V by 0 bases; bases with no gene match: 14. The CDR3 sequence is CASSPPTGQDRGLKTQYF. DNA of the CDR3: TGTGCCAGCTCACCACCAACGGGTCAGGACAGGGGTTTGAAGACCCAGTACTTC. The whole variable domain, filled in from reference TRBV18 and TRBJ2-5, reads NAGVMQNPRHLVRRRGQEARLRCSPMKGHSHVYWYRQLPEEGLKFMVYLQKENIIDESGMPKERFSAEFPKEGPSILRIQQVVRGDSAAYFCASSPPTGQDRGLKTQYFGPGTRLLVL.

The chain couples TRBV5-6 to TRBJ1-4; perhaps TRBD1 as D (6 bases). Germline lookup yields CDR1 SGHDT and CDR2 YYEEEE. The CDR3 totals 14 residues. Trimming shortened V by 4 bases and J by 6 bases, and 13 bases separated the two germline ends. CDR3: CASSTLSGDEKLFF. CDR3 nucleotides: TGTGCCAGCAGCACCCTTTCAGGGGATGAAAAACTGTTTTTT.

The genes are TRBV5-1 and TRBJ1-2; 9 nucleotides agree with TRBD1. V gave up 3 bases and J gave up 4 bases; unmatched junction bases: 4. In germline, CDR1 is SGHRS, CDR2 YFSETQ. The length of the CDR3 is 14 residues. The chain's CDR3 is CASSSGTGIYGYTF. The CDR3 DNA reads TGCGCCAGCAGCTCCGGGACAGGGATCTATGGCTACACCTTC.

This clone appeared a few times. The chain carries TRBV4-3 and TRBJ1-2, with 8 bases matching TRBD1. CDR1 is LGHNA, CDR2 YSLEER, per germline. V lost 1 base, J lost 3 bases, and 4 bases stayed unmatched. The CDR3 extends over 15 amino acids. CDR3 sequence (DNA): TGCGCCAGCAGCCAAGTCAGGGGGCTGGACTATGGCTACACCTTC. Its translation: CASSQVRGLDYGYTF.

This clone has only one observation. The chain combines TRBV7-9 with TRBJ2-7; D is perhaps TRBD1 (5 bases). Germline-derived CDR1 and CDR2 are SEHNR and FQNEAQ (reference sequence). This CDR3 region has 15 residues. V lost 0 bases to trimming and J lost 2 bases, with 11 bases between them. The CDR3 protein is CASSLAPQGAYEQYF. Written as DNA, the CDR3 is TGTGCCAGCAGCTTAGCACCCCAAGGGGCCTACGAGCAGTACTTC. Filled out from reference TRBV7-9 and TRBJ2-7, the complete variable domain reads DTGVSQNPRHKITKRGQNVTFRCDPISEHNRLYWYRQTLGQGPEFLTYFQNEAQLEKSRLLSDRFSAERPKGSFSTLEIQRTEQGDSAMYLCASSLAPQGAYEQYFGPGTRLTVT.

CDR3 nucleotides: TGTGCCAGTAGTGGTACGGGGACAGGGCATGGCTACACCTTC. This gives the protein CASSGTGTGHGYTF. The gene calls are TRBV19 and TRBJ1-2; the match to TRBD1 covers 9 bases. Germline V CDR1 and CDR2: LNHDA, SQIVND (reference sequence). CDR3 length: 14 amino acids. V gave up 5 bases and J gave up 6 bases; unmatched junction bases: 7.

The J gene is TRBJ2-1, the V gene TRBV25-1; tentative D call: TRBD1 (6 bases). This CDR3 comprises 12 residues. The V gene's germline CDR1 is MGHDK and CDR2 SYGVNS. V was cut by 6 bases and J by 4 bases, with 7 bases left in between. CDR3 nucleotides: TGTGCCAGCAGGGACAGTTACAATGAGCAGTTCTTC. Translation gives CASRDSYNEQFF.

V usage is TRBV29-1 and J usage is TRBJ2-5; D might be TRBD2 (6 bases). The J call may not be correct, given that the DNA end is closer to TRBJ2-7. There are 11 residues in the CDR3. Germline CDR1 SQVTM, CDR2 ANQGSEA. CDR3 bases: TGCAGCGTCCCGGAGGGATTCGAGCAGTACTTC. The encoded protein is CSVPEGFEQYF.

This clone was counted between two and nine times. V is TRBV29-1 and J is TRBJ1-1; the D gene is possibly TRBD1 (6 bases). V lost 5 bases and J lost 0, with 13 bases in between. The germline CDR1 and CDR2 sequences are SQVTM and ANQGSEA. This CDR3 has 14 residues. The CDR3 here is CSVFTGTMNTEAFF. In DNA, the CDR3 is TGCAGCGTTTTCACAGGGACCATGAACACTGAAGCTTTCTTT. Full variable domain (rest looked up from reference TRBV29-1 and TRBJ1-1): SAVISQKPSRDICQRGTSLTIQCQVDSQVTMMFWYRQQPGQSLTLIATANQGSEATYESGFVIDKFPISRPNLTFSTLTVSNMSPEDSSIYLCSVFTGTMNTEAFFGQGTRLTVV.

This chain connects TRBV7-9 to TRBJ2-4; 7 bases are a match to TRBD1. The trim removed 1 base at V and 0 bases at J, leaving 12 bases unmatched. In germline, CDR1 is SEHNR, CDR2 FQNEAQ (reference sequence). This CDR3 is 19 amino acids long. The CDR3 spells CASSLGGGQLSLAKNIQYF. The CDR3 region has the DNA TGTGCCAGCAGCTTAGGTGGGGGACAGTTAAGCCTAGCCAAAAACATTCAGTACTTC. Looking up the rest from reference TRBV7-9 and TRBJ2-4 gives the full variable domain: DTGVSQNPRHKITKRGQNVTFRCDPISEHNRLYWYRQTLGQGPEFLTYFQNEAQLEKSRLLSDRFSAERPKGSFSTLEIQRTEQGDSAMYLCASSLGGGQLSLAKNIQYFGAGTRLSVL.

The chain uses TRBV28 and TRBJ1-5, with D possibly matching TRBD1 (5 bases). Trimming stripped 5 bases from V and 9 bases from J, with 14 bases between. The germline V gene has CDR1 MDHEN and CDR2 SYDVKM. This CDR3 has 13 amino acids. The CDR3 DNA reads as TGTGCCAGCAGTCAGGGCCTTCATGCGCCCCAGCATTTT. Translating gives CASSQGLHAPQHF.

The rearrangement links TRBV28 to TRBJ1-4, with D possibly TRBD1 on 6 matching bases. CDR3 size: 14 residues. V lost 6 bases and J lost 8, with 16 bases in between. Per germline, CDR1 MDHEN and CDR2 SYDVKM. As DNA, the CDR3 is TGTGCCAGCAGCCCAGGACAGATAGGGGAAAAACTGTTTTTT. Translation: CASSPGQIGEKLFF.

This rearrangement joins TRBV4-1 to TRBJ1-4, with D perhaps TRBD1 (5 bases). The V gene lost 4 bases and the J gene lost 4 bases, with 13 bases spanning the gap. Per the germline V gene, CDR1 is MGHRA and CDR2 is YSYEKL. This CDR3 comprises 15 residues. The CDR3 spells CASSPARGGNEKLFF. The CDR3 DNA follows: TGCGCCAGCAGCCCAGCAAGGGGAGGTAATGAAAAACTGTTTTTT.

This rearrangement joins TRBV7-2 to TRBJ2-1, with a possible D match to TRBD1 (5 bases). From germline, CDR1 is SGHTA and CDR2 FQGNSA. The CDR3 is 12 amino acids. V was cut by 3 bases and J by 9 bases, with 9 bases left in between. CDR3 coding DNA: TGTGCCAGCAGCTTCAGGGTTTCTGAGCAGTTCTTC. Translated, it gives CASSFRVSEQFF.

The CDR3 protein is CASSDSSGNTGELFF. CDR3 sequence (DNA): TGTGCCAGCAGTGACTCTAGCGGGAACACCGGGGAGCTGTTTTTT. The genes are TRBV6-4 and TRBJ2-2, with D tentatively TRBD2 (6 bases). Deletions cut 0 bases from V and 1 base from J, with 6 bases between. The CDR3 loop spans 15 amino acids. Looked up from germline, CDR1 is MRHNA and CDR2 is SNTAGT.

In regard to this clone: This same CDR3 is encoded by further DNA sequences in the sample. V gene TRBV7-9 combines with J gene TRBJ1-1; a possible D gene is TRBD1 (5 bases). V lost 1 base to trimming and J lost 2 bases, with 11 bases between them. The CDR3 is 15 residues long. In germline, CDR1 is SEHNR, CDR2 FQNEAQ (reference sequence). CDR3 DNA sequence: TGTGCCAGCAGCTTAGGACAGCTGGGTAACACTGAAGCTTTCTTT. This translates into CASSLGQLGNTEAFF.

This clone showed up just once. V gene TRBV30 combines with J gene TRBJ2-1, with TRBD2 identical over 9 bases. Germline values: CDR1 GTSNPN, CDR2 SVGIG (reference sequence). This CDR3 has 15 residues. After removal of 1 base from V and 3 bases from J, the junction contained 4 bases not matched to a gene. In DNA, the CDR3 is TGTGCCTGGAGTGATAGCGGGAGTCTCTACAATGAGCAGTTCTTC. This gives the protein CAWSDSGSLYNEQFF.

The chain employs TRBV4-2 and TRBJ2-7, with a tentative D call TRBD2 (6 bases). The CDR3 is 17 residues long. V shed 1 base and J shed 2 bases, with 18 bases lying between them. The germline V gene has CDR1 LGHNA and CDR2 YNFKEQ. The CDR3 is CASSQAPLGGTPYEQYF. In DNA form, the CDR3 reads TGTGCCAGCAGCCAAGCCCCCCTAGGCGGGACTCCCTACGAGCAGTACTTC.

This clone was seen just once. The chain couples TRBV19 to TRBJ2-2; weak D call: TRBD2 (6 bases). In germline, CDR1 is LNHDA, CDR2 SQIVND (reference sequence). V lost 3 bases and J 4 bases, leaving 21 bases between the germline ends. The CDR3 is 18 residues long. The CDR3 sequence is CASSILAGFFEPTGELFF. The CDR3, as DNA: TGTGCCAGTAGTATTTTGGCGGGGTTTTTTGAGCCCACCGGGGAGCTGTTTTTT.